This TCR beta chain was captured by sequencing in a study of T cells after yellow fever vaccination. This CDR3 comprises 13 residues. CDR1 and CDR2 from the germline V gene are SSHAT and FNYEAQ (reference sequence). MiXCR, run by TCRdb on the 5' RACE reads, gives a single entry per CDR3 protein. Here the sample spans roughly 330,000 distinct CDR3 sequences, 6.8% being singletons. On this clonotype itself: Its antigen is not known. A read error may produce the germline difference seen at one junction end.

The study, taken as a whole, reports: The secondary response was weaker, and its peak arrived faster, on day 5 versus 15. Reappearance after the booster was seen for most primary-vaccination clones, at 95% to 96% CD4 and around 90% CD8. Of the clonotypes, a small share occurred in both CD4 and CD8 compartments.

The chain combines TRBV7-7 with TRBJ2-2; D call uncertain. The sample was PBMCs, taken approximately 47 days after the first yellow fever vaccination. The origin of this receptor is a man younger than 30 who received the YFV17D yellow fever vaccine. CDR3 region: CASSLDWSGELFF. In DNA, the CDR3 is TGTGCTAGCAGCTTAGATTGGTCCGGGGAGCTGTTTTTT.